Included here is one TCR beta chain sequence, with context. The sample is drawn from a study of blood T cell repertoires in COVID-19. The overall study: Specimens from acute and convalescent COVID-19 originated in the United States, Italy and Spain. Sample material is recorded as cDNA or gDNA derived from T cells, B-cell-depleted T cells, or PBMCs.

V was shortened by 6 bases and J by 5 bases, with 5 bases between the two germline ends. CDR1 and CDR2 from the germline V gene are SGHTA and FQGNSA. The CDR3 is 12 amino acids. How the authors handled the data: It was from reference gene primer amplification that nucleated cell counts were estimated. Measured with immunoSEQ multiplex PCR; TCRdb has only the in-frame clones, and not every one. V and J calls and clone size are as listed in that table; D and trimming were resolved from the DNA. The table includes around 46,000 clones, approximately 80% detected once. The clonotype originates from a human donor with active or convalescent COVID-19. The donor label of this sample is uncertain. The chain has TRBV7-2 and TRBJ1-6; D gene unclear. Sequencing input: peripheral blood. CDR3 nucleotides: TGTGCCAGCAGTCGTAATAATTCACCCCTCCACTTT. Translation gives CASSRNNSPLHF. The full variable domain, in which reference TRBV7-2 and TRBJ1-6 provide the parts outside the CDR3, is GAGVSQSPSNKVTEKGKDVELRCDPISGHTALYWYRQSLGQGLEFLIYFQGNSAPDKSGLPSDRFSAERTGGSVSTLTIQRTQQEDSAVYLCASSRNNSPLHFGNGTRLTVT.